This record covers a single T cell receptor (beta chain). This clonotype was counted ten times or more. The antigen it recognizes is unknown. There are no base qualities to consult, and no much larger clone falls within one base. Including the terminal cysteine and phenylalanine, the CDR3 comprises 16 residues. Kept here is only the CDR3 DNA, which spans 48 bases and is read in frame from base 1. At the junction V is shortened by 3 bases and J by 1 base, with 14 bases in between. CDR1 and CDR2 are drawn from the germline V gene: SGDLS, YYNGEE. These data belong to a study of T cells in Graves' hyperthyroidism and ophthalmopathy (dated by TCRdb to about 2019). Regarding the research as a whole: Peripheral blood was collected at initial diagnosis, before any treatment. To identify TCR V-J signatures that set the groups apart, the researchers used a discovery cohort of 90 to 100 patients, made up of approximately 43 with Graves' ophthalmopathy and about 55 with stable Graves' hyperthyroidism. Whether ophthalmopathy could be predicted prospectively was tested in an independent validation cohort made up of under 20 hyperthyroidism patients plus 17 patients who later progressed to ophthalmopathy. The 95 to 100 discovery patients were randomly divided into training and test sets at a 7:3 ratio. Thyroid tissue and blood T-cell repertoires from roughly 6 Graves' hyperthyroidism patients were also compared in the study. Once sampling was done, hyperthyroidism patients were given methimazole at a starting dose of 30 mg daily, whereas ophthalmopathy patients were given high-dose intravenous methylprednisolone. According to the paper, TCR Vbeta CDR3 sequencing was carried out on approximately 140 peripheral blood samples, which came from 40 to 45 ophthalmopathy, under 85 hyperthyroidism and approximately 17 progressor patients.

TCR beta CDR3 regions were amplified from RNA transcripts. A first-round RT-PCR of the TCR CDR3 used the HTBI primer set with the Qiagen OneStep RT-PCR kit. The libraries were constructed in a second round of multiplex PCR and then size-selected and purified. Sequencing of the libraries was done on an Illumina HiSeq2000 using paired-end 100 bp reads. The original pipeline was this. Raw data were processed with SOAPnuke, discarding reads with adapters, uncalled bases, mean Phred below 15, or no exact constant-primer or identifier match. COPE v1.2.5 was used to merge the high-quality paired reads, and each unique nucleotide sequence was defined as a clonotype. MiTCR v1.1 was used to align the clonotypes against IMGT TRBV, TRBD and TRBJ reference segments. Only V-J combinations with frequency above 0.0001, covering about 99% of repertoires, were analysed. The TCS score was defined as the ratio of F50 (clonal expansion) to E x V (chaos), calculated using BLOSUM62-based TCRdist between CDR3 peptides within each V-J. Welch's t-statistics and random forest reduced some 510 V-J features to roughly 13, which were used in a naive Bayes classifier (R e1071). The similarity between thyroid and blood repertoires was quantified using the Morisita-Horn index. TCRdb passed the public sequencing reads through fastp at Q25 and MiXCR, retaining productive beta sequences. Identical CDR3 proteins give one entry, which carries the most common genes and DNA. TCRdb, rather than the study authors, made the V and J calls. Across this sample there are about 99,000 distinct CDR3 sequences, with about half seen only once. Roughly 25% of the sample rests with the top ten.

A patient counted as having stable Graves' hyperthyroidism if no progression to ophthalmopathy occurred over 18 months of follow-up. The hyperthyroidism patients were between 18 and 65 years old and newly diagnosed, with a disease duration of less than 2 months. The study excluded patients with uncontrolled infections, other autoimmune diseases, pregnancy or lactation. Diagnoses were established on the basis of clinical symptoms, serum thyroxine and TRAb, thyroid ultrasound, and orbital computed tomography. PBMCs were isolated from 7.5 to 10 ml of fresh peripheral blood by Ficoll-Paque density gradient centrifugation. Trizol reagent was used to extract total RNA, and RNA quality was then checked on an Agilent 2100 Bioanalyzer. The paper's findings and limits, for the study overall: Blood samples also contained most of the expanded thyroid clonotypes (frequency above 0.001), which suggests that blood repertoires may reflect thyroid immune responses. In validation, the model predicted progression to ophthalmopathy a median of about 6.8 months before onset, with 70% to 71% sensitivity and roughly 77% specificity. Ophthalmopathy was separated from stable hyperthyroidism by a 13 V-J signature model, with 85% to 90% sensitivity and roughly 81% specificity obtained in cross-validation and 80%/75% obtained in testing. Sample size was not statistically predetermined, and blinding of investigators to group allocation was not performed.

This chain joins TRBV9 to TRBJ1-3; no D gene can be assigned with confidence. Sequencing was performed on blood. The TCR originated in a man between 40 and 49 years old with Graves' hyperthyroidism. The CDR3 sequence is CASSGGLVESGNTIYF. The sequenced DNA is TGTGCCAGCAGCGGGGGTCTGGTAGAATCTGGAAACACCATATATTTT.